Reported below is one T cell receptor (beta chain). Its matching antigen is unknown. TCRdb independently ran MiXCR on the reads; one entry per CDR3 protein. This table holds 740,000 or so distinct CDR3 sequences, less than 40% found once. The record originates from a study of T cell repertoires in cytomegalovirus infection. Study-level background: From public TCR beta signatures came an indication of both CMV infection and matching HLA type.

Findings and caveats of the study: Carriers of CMV plus the relevant HLA were identified by cumulative public TCR beta family frequency. HLA-C-restricted CMV clonotypes gave the most frequent clonotype in two of eight donors.

Germline values: CDR1 LNHDA, CDR2 SQIVND (reference sequence). CDR3 size: 15 residues. Unmatched junction bases numbered 7, after V lost 5 bases and J lost 3 bases. This TCR came from a human donor in good health (CMV status not recorded). Some clones in this sample may be carry-over from other donors' samples. Sequenced: PBMCs. This sequence joins TRBV19 and TRBJ1-5, with 7 bases matching TRBD1. CDR3 amino acids: CASSPGQRHNQPQHF. CDR3 nucleotide sequence: TGTGCCAGTAGTCCGGGACAGAGACACAATCAGCCCCAGCATTTT.